This T cell receptor (beta chain) was identified during a study of T cell changes during pregnancy in multiple sclerosis. The method was immunoSEQ multiplex PCR; TCRdb's version includes in-frame clones alone and lacks a portion of them. This sample has about 48,000 clones, with 85% to 95% found just once. The V segment lost 4 bases and the J segment 2 bases; nucleotides outside the gene matches: 8. CDR1 SGHNT and CDR2 YENEEA come from the germline V gene. This CDR3 is built from 17 residues. The TCR sequence derives from a female donor in good health, enrolled as a control in a pregnancy study. Source: CD4+ T cells from peripheral blood mononuclear cells, taken in the second trimester of pregnancy. V usage is TRBV11-3 and J usage is TRBJ2-3; TRBD2 aligns across 11 bases. The CDR3 spells CASSYSTTSGATDTQYF. DNA for the CDR3: TGTGCCAGCAGCTATAGTACGACTAGCGGGGCCACAGATACGCAGTATTTT.